This entry lists 28 T cell receptor beta chains sequenced from one sample in a study of cytotoxic CD8 clonotypes in ibrutinib-treated CLL. Libraries were prepared by immunoSEQ multiplex PCR; TCRdb keeps only in-frame clonotypes and omits some of them. The profile shows some 150,000 clones, about three quarters of them singletons. The sequenced sample was PBMCs, obtained after 24 months of ibrutinib treatment. These receptor sequences come from a human donor with chronic lymphocytic leukemia.

The chain uses TRBV12-5 and TRBJ2-3; D is perhaps TRBD2 (6 bases). Deletions cut 6 bases from V and 6 bases from J, with 10 bases between. Germline V gene sequence: CDR1 LGHNT, CDR2 FRNRAP. The CDR3 loop spans 12 amino acids. CDR3: CASGSGLDTQYF. DNA of the CDR3: TGTGCTAGTGGGAGCGGGCTGGATACGCAGTATTTT.

This clone is a singleton in its sample. The gene calls are TRBV2 and TRBJ2-2; D remains ambiguous. Per germline, CDR1 SNHLY and CDR2 FYNNEI. This CDR3 region has 12 residues. The V end lost 6 bases, the J end lost 7 bases, and 9 bases lay between the germline ends. CDR3: CASRENGGELFF. The CDR3 nucleotides read TGTGCCAGCAGGGAAAATGGCGGGGAGCTGTTTTTT. The whole variable domain, filled in from reference TRBV2 and TRBJ2-2, reads EPEVTQTPSHQVTQMGQEVILRCVPISNHLYFYWYRQILGQKVEFLVSFYNNEISEKSEIFDDQFSVERPDGSNFTLKIRSTKLEDSAMYFCASRENGGELFFGEGSRLTVL.

This clone was detected once. V and J are TRBV21-1 and TRBJ2-3; TRBD2 is the table's D call and was not checked against the DNA. TRBV21-1 is a pseudogene. The CDR3 runs to 22 residues. CDR3 in amino acids: CASSKRAPGQGTSGGHTDTQYF. The DNA for the CDR3 is TGTGCCAGCAGCAAACGGGCCCCGGGACAGGGGACTAGCGGGGGACACACAGATACGCAGTATTTT.

This chain connects TRBV28 to TRBJ2-5; D might be TRBD1 or TRBD2, each matching 6 bases. Trimming took 6 bases from V and 2 from J, leaving 22 bases between them. Per germline, CDR1 MDHEN and CDR2 SYDVKM. This CDR3 is built from 17 residues. CDR3 amino acids: CASSGGSGSVGQETQYF. The CDR3 DNA is TGTGCCAGCAGCGGGGGCTCGGGGTCGGTTGGGCAAGAGACCCAGTACTTC.

The chain couples TRBV5-1 to TRBJ2-7, with D perhaps given as TRBD1 or TRBD2 (7 bases each). Germline V lookup: CDR1 SGHRS, CDR2 YFSETQ. V gave up 4 bases and J gave up 0 bases, with 20 bases separating them. This CDR3 spans 17 amino acids. This CDR3 reads CASSKGGTALSSYEQYF. The CDR3 bases are TGCGCCAGCAGCAAGGGGGGGACAGCACTTAGCTCCTACGAGCAGTACTTC.

The genes are TRBV10-3 and TRBJ2-1, with D tentatively TRBD2 (8 bases). V gave up 7 bases and J gave up 11 bases, with 24 bases separating them. Germline lookup yields CDR1 ENHRY and CDR2 SYGVKD. This CDR3 is 15 amino acids long. The CDR3 is CAIKAGAGVRGQQFF. CDR3 DNA: TGTGCCATCAAGGCCGGAGCGGGAGTAAGGGGGCAGCAGTTCTTC.

This rearrangement joins TRBV5-1 to TRBJ2-3, with D perhaps matching TRBD2 (7 bases). Germline lookup yields CDR1 SGHRS and CDR2 YFSETQ. The CDR3 has 16 residues. Trimming left V 1 base short and J 6 bases short, with 18 bases between. CDR3 amino acids: CASSLLGGGPPDTQYF. In DNA, the CDR3 is TGCGCCAGCAGCTTGTTAGGGGGGGGGCCCCCGGATACGCAGTATTTT.

The chain is built from TRBV27 and TRBJ2-5; 7 nucleotides agree with TRBD1. V lost 2 bases and J lost 5; bases outside the gene matches: 14. Germline CDR1 is MNHEY and CDR2 is SMNVEV (reference sequence). This CDR3 has 17 residues. The CDR3 here is CASSLTPPGGWGETQYF. CDR3 bases: TGTGCCAGCAGTTTAACCCCACCAGGGGGTTGGGGGGAGACCCAGTACTTC.

The chain has TRBV30 and TRBJ2-2; the D gene is possibly TRBD2 (5 bases). Germline CDR1 GTSNPN, CDR2 SVGIG (reference sequence). The CDR3 consists of 17 residues. V was trimmed by 5 bases and J by 2 bases, leaving 21 bases between them. CDR3 sequence: CAWGQEFAGGNTGELFF. DNA for the CDR3: TGTGCCTGGGGGCAGGAGTTTGCGGGTGGAAACACCGGGGAGCTGTTTTTT.

J is TRBJ2-3 and V is TRBV7-2, with D possibly being TRBD1 (5 bases). The CDR3 loop spans 15 amino acids. Germline-derived CDR1 and CDR2 are SGHTA and FQGNSA. The V end was cut by 1 base, the J end by 12 bases, with 20 bases between. CDR3 region: CASSLGELGLGPQYF. The CDR3 region has the DNA TGTGCCAGCAGCTTAGGGGAACTGGGGTTGGGGCCCCAGTATTTT. Filled out from reference TRBV7-2 and TRBJ2-3, the complete variable domain reads GAGVSQSPSNKVTEKGKDVELRCDPISGHTALYWYRQSLGQGLEFLIYFQGNSAPDKSGLPSDRFSAERTGGSVSTLTIQRTQQEDSAVYLCASSLGELGLGPQYFGPGTRLTVL.

The rearrangement links TRBV5-1 to TRBJ2-1, with 9 bases lining up with TRBD2. Germline-derived CDR1 and CDR2 are SGHRS and YFSETQ. Trimming took 0 bases from V and 6 from J; bases not matched to a gene: 10. The CDR3 is 17 amino acids. The CDR3 DNA follows: TGCGCCAGCAGCTTGGCCCGGGGGACTAGCCCCTTCAATGAGCAGTTCTTC. Translation: CASSLARGTSPFNEQFF.

The V call is TRBV9, the J call TRBJ2-7, with TRBD1 as a possible D gene (6 bases). V lost 4 bases and J 0 bases, leaving 14 bases between the germline ends. The CDR3 totals 15 residues. Per germline, CDR1 SGDLS and CDR2 YYNGEE. CDR3 sequence reads: CASSRGGGTSYEQYF. The CDR3 coding sequence is TGTGCCAGCAGCCGTGGGGGCGGCACCTCCTACGAGCAGTACTTC.

The sample holds many counts of this clone. The V and J genes are TRBV7-2 and TRBJ1-1; D is possibly TRBD1 (6 bases). CDR1 is SGHTA, CDR2 FQGNSA, per germline. Trimming removed 1 base from V and 0 bases from J, with 15 bases in between. The CDR3 has 17 residues. DNA for the CDR3: TGTGCCAGCAGCTTAGGTGTGGGGGCAGGGTTGAACACTGAAGCTTTCTTT. Protein product: CASSLGVGAGLNTEAFF.

The V call is TRBV7-2, the J call TRBJ2-7; D gene unclear. This CDR3 spans 12 amino acids. Trimming took off 1 base at V and 9 bases at J, with 10 bases between the two ends. Germline V CDR1 and CDR2: SGHTA, FQGNSA. In DNA, the CDR3 is TGTGCCAGCAGCTTAGGGGCCTTTGGGCAGTACTTC. Translation: CASSLGAFGQYF.

This clone was recorded a few times. V gene TRBV4-3 combines with J gene TRBJ2-7; the D call may be TRBD1 or TRBD2 (7 bases each). CDR3 length equals 14 residues. Trimming took 3 bases from V and 4 from J, leaving 13 bases between them. Germline V gene data show CDR1 as LGHNA and CDR2 as YSLEER. The CDR3 DNA reads as TGCGCCAGCAGCCAGGCCCAGGGGGGGTACGAGCAGTACTTC. Its protein product is CASSQAQGGYEQYF.

The sample holds many counts of this clone. The chain carries TRBV2 and TRBJ2-5; D gene unclear. The germline V gene has CDR1 SNHLY and CDR2 FYNNEI. The germline V and J ends were trimmed by 1 base and 5 bases, with 8 bases remaining between them. The length of the CDR3 is 13 residues. CDR3: CASSEGPEETQYF. The CDR3 bases are TGTGCCAGCAGTGAAGGTCCGGAGGAGACCCAGTACTTC.

This clone showed up just once. The chain uses TRBV9 and TRBJ1-4; D unclear. The length of the CDR3 is 15 residues. Germline V gene lookup returns CDR1 SGDLS and CDR2 YYNGEE. V was pared by 0 bases and J by 7 bases, with 13 bases between. The CDR3 coding sequence is TGTGCCAGCAGCGTAGGTCGGGGAGAGGTTGAAAAACTGTTTTTT. This gives the protein CASSVGRGEVEKLFF.

The chain combines TRBV6-5 with TRBJ1-3, with D perhaps TRBD1 (5 bases). This CDR3 region has 14 residues. V was shortened by 5 bases and J by 0 bases, with 8 bases between the two germline ends. Germline V gives CDR1 MNHEY, CDR2 SVGAGI. CDR3 DNA sequence: TGTGCCAGCAGTGGGGCCCTCTCTGGAAACACCATATATTTT. It translates to CASSGALSGNTIYF.

This sequence joins TRBV6-1 and TRBJ1-1, with D maybe TRBD1 (5 bases). V was shortened by 6 bases and J by 11 bases, with 16 bases between the two germline ends. This CDR3 region has 12 residues. The germline V gene encodes CDR1 MNHNS and CDR2 SASEGT. The CDR3 DNA reads as TGTGCCAGCAGGGATTGGGGCCCCATCGCTTTCTTT. Translating gives CASRDWGPIAFF.

V gene TRBV5-6 combines with J gene TRBJ2-3; D call uncertain. The CDR3 has 13 amino acids. The ends were cut back, 4 bases at V and 6 bases at J, with 12 bases in the middle. Germline CDR1 SGHDT, CDR2 YYEEEE. CDR3 amino acids: CASSRPGMDTQYF. CDR3 nucleotides: TGTGCCAGCAGCCGCCCAGGAATGGATACGCAGTATTTT.

This clone has only one observation. J is TRBJ1-3 and V is TRBV6-5; D is uncertain. Germline-derived CDR1 and CDR2 are MNHEY and SVGAGI. The V and J ends lost 7 bases and 6 bases respectively, with 7 bases between them. The CDR3 loop spans 11 amino acids. The CDR3 DNA reads as TGTGCCAGCACCCTACAAAACACCATATATTTT. It is translated as CASTLQNTIYF.

The chain uses TRBV10-3 and TRBJ2-7, with a possible D match to TRBD2 (6 bases). CDR3 length: 12 amino acids. Germline lookup yields CDR1 ENHRY and CDR2 SYGVKD. With 8 bases removed from V and 4 bases from J, the gap between germline ends came to 12 bases. The CDR3 reads CAIGGGQYEQYF. The CDR3 nucleotides are TGTGCCATCGGAGGAGGGCAGTACGAGCAGTACTTC.

For this clone: Different DNA sequences within this sample yield the same CDR3. The chain joins TRBV28 to TRBJ2-7; 7 nucleotides align to TRBD1. J lost 2 bases, V lost 6 bases, and 7 bases had no gene match. Germline V gene data show CDR1 as MDHEN and CDR2 as SYDVKM. This CDR3 has 14 amino acids. The CDR3 bases are TGTGCCAGCAGCCCCGGACAGGCCCCCTACGAGCAGTACTTC. Amino acid sequence: CASSPGQAPYEQYF. The full variable domain, in which reference TRBV28 and TRBJ2-7 provide the parts outside the CDR3, is DVKVTQSSRYLVKRTGEKVFLECVQDMDHENMFWYRQDPGLGLRLIYFSYDVKMKEKGDIPEGYSVSREKKERFSLILESASTNQTSMYLCASSPGQAPYEQYFGPGTRLTVT.

The chain joins TRBV7-8 to TRBJ1-4; D remains unclear. V dropped 6 bases and J dropped 0 bases, with 8 bases sitting between them. This CDR3 is 14 amino acids long. Per germline, CDR1 SGHVS and CDR2 FQNEAQ. CDR3 protein: CASRPVATNEKLFF. CDR3 sequence (DNA): TGTGCCAGCAGACCGGTTGCAACTAATGAAAAACTGTTTTTT.

The chain couples TRBV28 to TRBJ2-5, with TRBD1 matching 9 bases. The CDR3 extends over 16 amino acids. Germline V CDR1 and CDR2: MDHEN, SYDVKM. V shed 5 bases and J 5 bases; nucleotides not matched to a gene: 12. In nucleotides, the CDR3 is TGTGCCAGCAGTCCCCTAAACAGGGGGCTGGGGGAGACCCAGTACTTC. Translated: CASSPLNRGLGETQYF.

The CDR3: CASSPGMVRNTEAFF. The CDR3, as DNA: TGTGCCAGCAGCCCGGGGATGGTCCGAAACACTGAAGCTTTCTTT. V gene TRBV11-2 combines with J gene TRBJ1-1; D ambiguous. The CDR3 runs to 15 residues. Germline CDR1 SGHAT, CDR2 FQNNGV. The V end was cut by 5 bases, the J end by 2 bases, with 15 bases between.

V and J are TRBV21-1 and TRBJ1-1. TRBV21-1 is labeled a pseudogene. The CDR3 extends over 12 amino acids. The CDR3 loop is CASSKKSREAFF. Here the CDR3 DNA reads TGTGCCAGCAGCAAAAAGTCACGGGAAGCTTTCTTT.

This clone appeared once. The chain couples TRBV27 to TRBJ1-2; D remains ambiguous. V lost 3 bases and J lost 0, with 8 bases in between. Germline-derived CDR1 and CDR2 are MNHEY and SMNVEV (reference sequence). There are 14 residues in the CDR3. This chain's CDR3 is CASSLARANYGYTF. DNA for the CDR3: TGTGCCAGCAGTTTGGCCCGCGCTAACTATGGCTACACCTTC.